Listed below are T cell receptor beta chains from one sample, sequenced in a study of cytomegalovirus exposure and HLA in healthy donors. TCRdb's copy holds only in-frame clones and misses some; the assay was immunoSEQ multiplex PCR. The sample lists roughly 130,000 clones, approximately 80% occurring once. Sequenced: PBMCs. These receptors were taken from a man aged 35-49 years in good health and CMV-seronegative. Each CDR3 is given with its conserved first and last residue. Each record gives: clone size, J gene, D gene, V gene, CDR3 DNA, CDR3 protein. The D gene is left open where the match is weak. A row's size may be missing; if present it is once, few, many or a size class.

NA,TRBJ1-6,NA,TRBV11-2,TGTGCCAGCAGCCTCCGGTTGGATTCACCCCTCCACTTT,CASSLRLDSPLHF
once,TRBJ1-1,NA,TRBV6-1,TGTGCCAGCACAGGGCAGGTTAACACTGAAGCTTTCTTT,CASTGQVNTEAFF
NA,TRBJ2-1,TRBD1,TRBV28,TGTGCCAGCAGTCTGATCAGTCGACAGGGCCCCTACAATGAGCAGTTCTTC,CASSLISRQGPYNEQFF
NA,TRBJ2-1,TRBD1,TRBV5-6,TGTGCCAGCAGCTTGCGAAGGGGGCTGGGCTCCTACAATGAGCAGTTCTTC,CASSLRRGLGSYNEQFF
NA,TRBJ2-5,TRBD2,TRBV7-7,TGTGCCAGCAGCCCTTTAGCGGGGTCCCAAGAGACCCAGTACTTC,CASSPLAGSQETQYF
NA,TRBJ2-3,TRBD2,TRBV19,TGTGCCAGTAGTAAAGGGACTAGCGGGCCTACAGATACGCAGTATTTT,CASSKGTSGPTDTQYF
NA,TRBJ2-3,TRBD1,TRBV18,TGTGCCAGCTCACCGGGACAGGGGGTTCCAGATACGCAGTATTTT,CASSPGQGVPDTQYF
NA,TRBJ2-3,NA,TRBV6-1,TGTGCCTCCTCGGAGTCGGCAGGCACAGATACGCAGTATTTT,CASSESAGTDTQYF
NA,TRBJ1-5,NA,TRBV7-9,TGTGCCAGCAGCTTCTGGGGCATCCTAGAAGGGCATAATCAGCCCCAGCATTTT,CASSFWGILEGHNQPQHF
NA,TRBJ2-7,NA,TRBV20-1,TGCAGTGCTAGACCGGGGGTCGAGCAGTACTTC,CSARPGVEQYF
NA,TRBJ2-1,TRBD2,TRBV6-8,TGTGCCAGCAGCCTCTGGGCTTGGGGGACTAGCGGACAAAGCTCCTACAATGAGCAGTTCTTC,CASSLWAWGTSGQSSYNEQFF
NA,TRBJ1-1,NA,TRBV5-1,TGCGCCAGCAGCCAGGCCCAGGGGAACACTGAAGCTTTCTTT,CASSQAQGNTEAFF
once,TRBJ2-7,NA,TRBV28,TGTGCCAGCAGTTCCTGGGCCCACGAGCAGTACTTC,CASSSWAHEQYF
once,TRBJ2-1,TRBD2,TRBV25-1,TGTGCCAGCACGTGGACTAGCGGGAGTACAGCTGAGCAGTTCTTC,CASTWTSGSTAEQFF
NA,TRBJ1-1,NA,TRBV5-1,TGCGCCAGCAGCTTGGCGGGACAAACCTCCTCCGAAGCTTTCTTT,CASSLAGQTSSEAFF
NA,TRBJ2-2,NA,TRBV4-1,TGCGCCAGCAGCCGGTTAGCGCGAGATACTGGGGAGCTGTTTTTT,CASSRLARDTGELFF
few,TRBJ1-2,TRBD1,TRBV19,TGTGCCAGTAGTTCCGGACAGGAGCACTATGGCTACACCTTC,CASSSGQEHYGYTF
NA,TRBJ2-1,NA,TRBV6-5,TGTGCCAGCACCACAACAGCATCCTCCTACAATGAGCAGTTCTTC,CASTTTASSYNEQFF
NA,TRBJ2-1,NA,TRBV5-1,TGCGCCAGCAGTCCTTCCTCCTACAATGAGCAGTTCTTC,CASSPSSYNEQFF
NA,TRBJ2-5,TRBD1,TRBV6-1,TGTGCCAGCAGTGAAGCCGGGACAGGGAGTGAGACCCAGTACTTC,CASSEAGTGSETQYF
NA,TRBJ2-1,NA,TRBV7-9,TGTGCCAGCAGCTTTTCGACCCTAGCGCAGGGGGGCAATGAGCAGTTCTTC,CASSFSTLAQGGNEQFF
NA,TRBJ1-5,NA,TRBV10-3,TGTGCCATCAGTGAGTCGTTGAAGGCGGGAAATCAGCCCCAGCATTTT,CAISESLKAGNQPQHF
NA,TRBJ2-5,NA,TRBV6-6,TGTGCCAGCAGCCGCGGGGGCTCTTGGGAGACCCAGTACTTC,CASSRGGSWETQYF
NA,TRBJ1-6,TRBD1,TRBV28,TGTGCCAGCGGAGGGGGCCATATGACACCCCTCCACTTT,CASGGGHMTPLHF
NA,TRBJ2-5,TRBD1,TRBV7-9,TGTGCCAGCAGCTCACGGGACAGGGGAGTCGAGACCCAGTACTTC,CASSSRDRGVETQYF
few,TRBJ2-1,NA,TRBV10-3,TGTGCCACGGCACCCGGGACATCTATCTACAATGAGCAGTTCTTC,CATAPGTSIYNEQFF
NA,TRBJ2-7,TRBD2,TRBV4-2,TGTGCCAGCAGCCAAGAGTTAGCGGGCATATACGAGCAGTACTTC,CASSQELAGIYEQYF
NA,TRBJ2-7,TRBD2,TRBV4-1,TGCGCCAGCAGCCAAGCTAGGGCTGTTGGGCTAGCGGGAGCCTACGAGCAGTACTTC,CASSQARAVGLAGAYEQYF
few,TRBJ1-1,NA,TRBV21-1,TGTGCCAGCAGCAAAGGCGACAGGGGGATGATGTCGCCACCAAAGGGGAACACTGAAGCTTTCTTT,CASSKGDRGMMSPPKGNTEAFF
NA,TRBJ1-5,TRBD1,TRBV18,TGTGCCAGCTCACCATCCCAGGGGGAACAGCCCCAGCATTTT,CASSPSQGEQPQHF
NA,TRBJ2-3,NA,TRBV15,TGTGCCACCAGCAGAGATTCGGGGTTAACAGATACGCAGTATTTT,CATSRDSGLTDTQYF
NA,TRBJ2-2,NA,TRBV7-5,TGTGTCACAACTGTGTGGGTTAGTCCTAGCGGGGACACCGGGGAGCTGTTTTTT,CVTTVWVSPSGDTGELFF
NA,TRBJ2-7,TRBD2,TRBV4-2,TGTGCCAGCAGCCACCAAGCGGGAGGGCTCGGGTACGAGCAGTACTTC,CASSHQAGGLGYEQYF
NA,TRBJ1-2,TRBD1,TRBV6-5,TGTGCCAGCACCCACTCCGACAGGGGGCTTGGCTACACCTTC,CASTHSDRGLGYTF
NA,TRBJ1-1,TRBD1,TRBV9,TGTGCCAGCAGCGTAACGGACAGGGACACTGAAGCTTTCTTT,CASSVTDRDTEAFF